Sequencing of this T cell receptor beta chain was carried out in a study of control samples from healthy donors and cancer patients. Trimming shortened V by 3 bases and J by 4 bases, and 10 bases separated the two germline ends. There are 14 residues in the CDR3. CDR1 and CDR2 from the germline V gene are ENHRY and SYGVKD. Some clones are missing from TCRdb's copy, which holds only in-frame ones; the method was immunoSEQ multiplex PCR. The sample holds about 180,000 clones, roughly 92% seen once. V usage is TRBV10-3 and J usage is TRBJ1-5; possibly TRBD1 for D (6 bases). The sequenced sample was blood. The receptor's source is a man aged 25 to 40 in good health. CDR3 coding DNA: TGTGCCATCAGTGAAGGACAGTGGAATCAGCCCCAGCATTTT. This sequence encodes CAISEGQWNQPQHF.